This record looks at one T cell receptor beta chain sequence and its context. The data were taken from a study of blood T cell repertoires in COVID-19. The wider study: Researchers got acute and convalescent COVID-19 samples from the United States, Italy and Spain. T cells, B-cell-depleted T cells, or PBMCs provided the cDNA or gDNA that served as material.

Germline V gene sequence: CDR1 SEHNR, CDR2 FQNEAQ (reference sequence). The CDR3 consists of 15 residues. The ends were cut back, 5 bases at V and 5 bases at J, with 18 bases in the middle. Study processing details: Reference gene primer amplification yielded estimated nucleated cell counts. Sequencing used immunoSEQ multiplex PCR; TCRdb keeps in-frame clones, though not all of them. That table supplies the V and J calls and clone size; D and trimming were determined from the DNA. Of about 240,000 clones detected, around 90% appear once; the ten largest clones hold under 0.95%. The sample was peripheral blood. The V and J genes are TRBV7-9 and TRBJ2-5, with a possible D match to TRBD2 (5 bases). This TCR derives from a woman aged 30 to 39 with acute or convalescent COVID-19. DNA of the CDR3: TGTGCCAGCAGCCCGTGGACGAGCGGTGGGGAGACCCAGTACTTC. Protein: CASSPWTSGGETQYF.